The T cell receptor beta chain under discussion was sequenced for a study of identical twins. Study-wide results and caveats: Analyses based on zero insertions could be partly confounded by invariant MAIT and iNKT cells.

This clonotype has at least ten counts. Its antigen is undetermined. A single record per CDR3 protein comes from TCRdb applying MiXCR to the 5' RACE reads. The profile shows approximately 150,000 distinct CDR3 sequences, under 4.5% of them singletons. The CDR3 spans 15 residues. V was pared by 6 bases and J by 4 bases, with 15 bases between. The sample consisted of memory T cells sorted from blood. The source is a man aged 18 to 29 in good health. J is TRBJ1-4 and V is TRBV12-3 or TRBV12-4; D ambiguous. This chain's CDR3 is CASSQDGRVNEKLFF. CDR3 in DNA: TGTGCCAGCAGCCAAGACGGCCGGGTTAATGAAAAACTGTTTTTT.